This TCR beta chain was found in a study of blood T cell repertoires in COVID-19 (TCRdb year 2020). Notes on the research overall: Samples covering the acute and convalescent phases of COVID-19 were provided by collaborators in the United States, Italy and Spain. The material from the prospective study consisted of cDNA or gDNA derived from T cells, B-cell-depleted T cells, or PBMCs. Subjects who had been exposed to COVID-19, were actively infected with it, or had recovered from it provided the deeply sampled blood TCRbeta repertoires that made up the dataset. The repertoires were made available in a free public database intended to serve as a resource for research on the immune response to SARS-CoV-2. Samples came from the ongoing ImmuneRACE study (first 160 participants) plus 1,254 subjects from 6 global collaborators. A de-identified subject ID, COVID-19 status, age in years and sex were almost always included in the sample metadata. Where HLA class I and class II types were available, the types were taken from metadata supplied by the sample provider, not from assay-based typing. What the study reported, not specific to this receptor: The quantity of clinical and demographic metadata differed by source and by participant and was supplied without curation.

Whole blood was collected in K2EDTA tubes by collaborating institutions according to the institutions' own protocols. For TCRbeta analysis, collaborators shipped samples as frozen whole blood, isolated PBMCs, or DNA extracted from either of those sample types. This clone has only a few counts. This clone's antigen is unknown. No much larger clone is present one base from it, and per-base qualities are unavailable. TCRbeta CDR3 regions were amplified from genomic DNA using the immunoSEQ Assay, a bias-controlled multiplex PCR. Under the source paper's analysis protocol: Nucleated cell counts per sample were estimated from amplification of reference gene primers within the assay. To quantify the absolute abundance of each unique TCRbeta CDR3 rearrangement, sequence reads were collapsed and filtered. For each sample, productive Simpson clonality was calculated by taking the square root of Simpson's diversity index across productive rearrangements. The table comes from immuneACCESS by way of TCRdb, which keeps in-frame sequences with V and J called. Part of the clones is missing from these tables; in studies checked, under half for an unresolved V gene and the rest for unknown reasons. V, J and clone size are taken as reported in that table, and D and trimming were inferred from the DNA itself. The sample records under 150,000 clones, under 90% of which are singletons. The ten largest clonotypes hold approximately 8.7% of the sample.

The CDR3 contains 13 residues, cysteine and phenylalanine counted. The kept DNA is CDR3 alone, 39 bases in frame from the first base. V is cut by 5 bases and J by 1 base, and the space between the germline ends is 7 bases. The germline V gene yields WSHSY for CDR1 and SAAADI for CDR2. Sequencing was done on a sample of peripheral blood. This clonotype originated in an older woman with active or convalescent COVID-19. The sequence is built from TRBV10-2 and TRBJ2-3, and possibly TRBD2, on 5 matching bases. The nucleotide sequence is TGCGCCAGCAGTCCCGGGGGCACAGATACGCAGTATTTT. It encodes CASSPGGTDTQYF.